The present T cell receptor beta chain was sequenced within a study of blood T cell repertoires in COVID-19. The overall study: Samples taken during acute and convalescent COVID-19 were collected in the United States, Italy and Spain. PBMCs, B-cell-depleted T cells, or T cells provided the cDNA or gDNA that made up the material.

The assay was immunoSEQ multiplex PCR, and TCRdb's table has in-frame clones only and misses some. The profile shows under 200,000 clones, around nine tenths of them singletons. J lost 5 bases, V lost 3 bases, and 11 bases had no gene match. The CDR3 is made up of 17 amino acids. Germline-derived CDR1 and CDR2 are SEHNR and FQNEAQ (reference sequence). This clonotype was obtained from a man between 65 and 85 years old with active or convalescent COVID-19. The specimen sequenced was peripheral blood. The chain joins TRBV7-9 to TRBJ2-3; 10 bases match TRBD2. The CDR3 DNA reads as TGTGCCAGCAGCTTGGGGCTTGGAGCGGGGGGGCAAGATACGCAGTATTTT. Its translation is CASSLGLGAGGQDTQYF.